A selection of T cell receptor beta chains follows, all from one sample in a study of blood T cells in healthy people across ages. TCRdb used MiXCR to reprocess the 5' RACE reads, holding one entry per CDR3 protein. The sample has some 1.5 million distinct CDR3 sequences, approximately 43% seen once. The sample was blood. These TCRs come from a woman younger than 35 in good health. CDR3s include the opening cysteine and the closing phenylalanine or tryptophan. The D gene is left open where the match is weak. Part of the rows lack a size; the others show once, few, many or a class for expanded clones.

D gene: TRBD1; clone size: -; J gene: TRBJ2-1; V gene: TRBV12-3/TRBV12-4; CDR3 protein: CASSRTRTGTYNEQFF; CDR3 DNA: TGTGCCAGCAGCCGGACCCGGACAGGGACTTACAATGAGCAGTTCTTC
D gene: TRBD1; clone size: -; J gene: TRBJ2-7; V gene: TRBV27; CDR3 protein: CASSTDRAGSYEQYF; CDR3 DNA: TGTGCCAGCAGTACAGACAGGGCCGGCTCCTACGAGCAGTACTTC
D gene: TRBD1; clone size: -; J gene: TRBJ1-4; V gene: TRBV7-9; CDR3 protein: CASTEGQTPGEKLFF; CDR3 DNA: TGTGCCAGCACCGAGGGACAGACCCCTGGTGAAAAACTGTTTTTT
D gene: -; clone size: many; J gene: TRBJ2-7; V gene: TRBV20-1; CDR3 protein: CSAVSGDEQYF; CDR3 DNA: TGCAGTGCCGTTTCGGGGGACGAGCAGTACTTC
D gene: -; clone size: -; J gene: TRBJ2-5; V gene: TRBV28; CDR3 protein: CASSSGGTETQYF; CDR3 DNA: TGTGCCAGCAGTTCTGGCGGGACCGAGACCCAGTACTTC
D gene: -; clone size: -; J gene: TRBJ1-6; V gene: TRBV12-3/TRBV12-4; CDR3 protein: CASSVGQGISPPHF; CDR3 DNA: -
D gene: -; clone size: -; J gene: TRBJ2-7; V gene: TRBV27; CDR3 protein: CASTLGGASYNEQYF; CDR3 DNA: TGTGCCAGCACCCTCGGCGGTGCTTCCTACAATGAGCAGTACTTC
D gene: TRBD2; clone size: -; J gene: TRBJ2-7; V gene: TRBV7-9; CDR3 protein: CTSSRGLAVYEQYF; CDR3 DNA: TGTACCAGCAGCAGAGGACTAGCGGTCTACGAGCAGTACTTC
D gene: -; clone size: -; J gene: TRBJ1-1; V gene: TRBV4-1; CDR3 protein: CASSQGGMNTEAFF; CDR3 DNA: TGCGCCAGCAGCCAGGGGGGTATGAACACTGAAGCTTTCTTT
D gene: -; clone size: -; J gene: TRBJ2-6; V gene: TRBV5-1; CDR3 protein: CASSPEAANVLTF; CDR3 DNA: TGCGCCAGCAGCCCTGAGGCGGCCAACGTCCTGACTTTC
D gene: TRBD1; clone size: few; J gene: TRBJ2-7; V gene: TRBV20-1; CDR3 protein: CSARDPGQGAYEQYF; CDR3 DNA: TGCAGTGCTAGAGATCCGGGACAGGGGGCGTACGAGCAGTACTTC
D gene: -; clone size: few; J gene: TRBJ1-4; V gene: TRBV6-5; CDR3 protein: CATRMDPMDEKLFF; CDR3 DNA: TGTGCCACCCGAATGGACCCCATGGACGAAAAACTGTTTTTT
D gene: -; clone size: -; J gene: TRBJ2-3; V gene: TRBV2; CDR3 protein: CASGTAGTDTQYF; CDR3 DNA: TGTGCCAGCGGGACGGCGGGTACAGATACGCAGTATTTT